This is a list of T cell receptor beta chains from one sample in a study of cytomegalovirus exposure and HLA in healthy donors. Profiled with immunoSEQ multiplex PCR; TCRdb holds only in-frame clones, not every one. Counted here are 100,000 or so clones, under 80% occurring once; the ten biggest clones make up 3.5% to 5%. Sequencing used PBMCs. Source of these receptors: a man in his forties in good health and CMV-seronegative. Both conserved end residues are part of each CDR3. Fields, in order: clone size, J gene, V gene, D gene, CDR3 DNA, CDR3 protein. A D gene is named only where the DNA matches it firmly. Only part of the rows carry a size: once, few, many, or a class if the clone is expanded.

-	TRBJ1-4	TRBV11-1	-	TGTGCCAGCAGCTTGCGAGGCGGGGCAACTAATGAAAAACTGTTTTTT	CASSLRGGATNEKLFF
few	TRBJ1-1	TRBV10-3	-	TGTGCCACCTGGAGGGGCGAAGGCACTGAAGCTTTCTTT	CATWRGEGTEAFF
-	TRBJ2-2	TRBV2	TRBD2	TGTGCCAGCAGTGCGGGCGGGGGGCAGAACACCGGGGAGCTGTTTTTT	CASSAGGGQNTGELFF
once	TRBJ1-2	TRBV6-4	TRBD1	TGTGCCAGCAGTGGACAGGGGACCTATGGCTACACCTTC	CASSGQGTYGYTF
-	TRBJ1-1	TRBV5-5	TRBD1	TGTGCCAGCAGCTTTAGGGGGCTGGGGAACACTGAAGCTTTCTTT	CASSFRGLGNTEAFF
-	TRBJ2-5	TRBV5-6	TRBD2	TGTGCCAGCAGCTTGGCAGGGAGGGGTCAAGAGACCCAGTACTTC	CASSLAGRGQETQYF
-	TRBJ1-1	TRBV7-8	-	TGTGCCAGCAGCGTAAACAGGGACACTGAAGCTTTCTTT	CASSVNRDTEAFF
-	TRBJ2-3	TRBV9	TRBD2	TGTGCCAGCAGCGACCAACCCCATACTAGCGGGGGGCCCAGAGATACGCAGTATTTT	CASSDQPHTSGGPRDTQYF
-	TRBJ2-5	TRBV7-9	-	TGTGCCAGCAGCTTAGCAGGGGGGGGAGAGACCCAGTACTTC	CASSLAGGGETQYF
-	TRBJ1-1	TRBV25-1	TRBD1	TGTGCCAGCAGTGTTTCAGGGACAGGCATGAACACTGAAGCTTTCTTT	CASSVSGTGMNTEAFF
-	TRBJ2-3	TRBV28	TRBD2	TGTGCCAGCAGTATACTAGCGAGATCCACAGATACGCAGTATTTT	CASSILARSTDTQYF
-	TRBJ1-2	TRBV5-1	-	TGCGCCAGCAGCTTGGAGGGGGACGGAATGGTTCGCTACACCTTC	CASSLEGDGMVRYTF
-	TRBJ2-1	TRBV11-3	-	TGTGCCAGCAGCGCGGGACCGAACAATGAGCAGTTCTTC	CASSAGPNNEQFF
-	TRBJ2-2	TRBV30	-	TGTGCCTGGAGTGACGGGTCCCAGGGGCCCGGGGAGCTGTTTTTT	CAWSDGSQGPGELFF
-	TRBJ1-6	TRBV28	TRBD1	TGTGCCAGCAGTTTATGGGGGGGTATGGACAGGCTGTCACCCCTCCACTTT	CASSLWGGMDRLSPLHF
few	TRBJ2-2	TRBV6-1	TRBD2	TGTGCCAGCCAAACTAGCGGGGGAGACACCGGGGAGCTGTTTTTT	CASQTSGGDTGELFF
once	TRBJ2-5	TRBV28	-	TGTGCCAGCAGTTGGCAGTACCAAGAGACCCAGTACTTC	CASSWQYQETQYF
-	TRBJ1-2	TRBV19	TRBD1	TGTGCCAGTATCCCCCCCCGAGGGACAGGGCATGGCTACACCTTC	CASIPPRGTGHGYTF
-	TRBJ2-1	TRBV19	-	TGTGCCAGTAGTCCTCGGTACAATGAGCAGTTCTTC	CASSPRYNEQFF
-	TRBJ1-1	TRBV5-6	TRBD1	TGTGCCAGCATCTCCAGGACAGGGGTTAACACTGAAGCTTTCTTT	CASISRTGVNTEAFF
-	TRBJ2-3	TRBV5-1	TRBD2	TGCGCCAGCAGCCCTGGGACTAGCGGATATATCGATACGCAGTATTTT	CASSPGTSGYIDTQYF
-	TRBJ1-1	TRBV5-1	-	TGCGCCAGCAGCTTGGCGGGGGGTAAGGCTGAAGCTTTCTTT	CASSLAGGKAEAFF
-	TRBJ1-1	TRBV5-4	TRBD1	TGTGCCAGCAGCCCTGGACAGGGGCGAGACACTGAAGCTTTCTTT	CASSPGQGRDTEAFF
-	TRBJ2-1	TRBV15	-	TGTGCCACCAGCAGAGTAGTATACAATGAGCAGTTCTTC	CATSRVVYNEQFF
-	TRBJ2-2	TRBV7-2	TRBD1	TGTGCCAGCAGCTTATTTGACAGGGCCACCGGGGAGCTGTTTTTT	CASSLFDRATGELFF
-	TRBJ2-2	TRBV4-2	TRBD1	TGTGCCAGCAGCCTTCCTAGGACAGGTTCCACCGGGGAGCTGTTTTTT	CASSLPRTGSTGELFF
-	TRBJ1-1	TRBV7-9	-	TGTTCCAGCAGCTTAGTGCTCGGTGAAGCTTTCTTT	CSSSLVLGEAFF
-	TRBJ2-3	TRBV2	TRBD1	TGTGCCACCAAGGACAGGGGGTGGGGAGATACGCAGTATTTT	CATKDRGWGDTQYF